This record concerns one T cell receptor (beta chain) sequence. Antigen unknown. Germline-derived CDR1 and CDR2 are LGHNA and YNFKEQ. The J segment lost 1 base and the V segment lost 4 bases, leaving 9 bases of the junction unmatched. The CDR3 is 18 residues long. These data originate in a study of graft-versus-host responses after intestinal transplantation. The study's findings and limits: GvH clones were found in recipient marrow; some appeared first in ileum or blood.

Repertoires were generated with immunoSEQ multiplex PCR, while TCRdb's copy carries only in-frame clones and drops some. The sample lists around 100,000 clones, around nine tenths occurring once. The chain is built from TRBV4-2 and TRBJ2-6; 8 bases map to TRBD1. The material sequenced was unstimulated CD4+ T cells sorted from spleen or lymph node cells, taken before transplant. The receptor was isolated from a human donor who was the organ donor for an intestinal transplant. The CDR3 reads CASSPIGTGTSGANVLTF. In nucleotides, the CDR3 is TGTGCCAGCAGCCCAATCGGGACAGGTACTTCTGGGGCCAACGTCCTGACTTTC.